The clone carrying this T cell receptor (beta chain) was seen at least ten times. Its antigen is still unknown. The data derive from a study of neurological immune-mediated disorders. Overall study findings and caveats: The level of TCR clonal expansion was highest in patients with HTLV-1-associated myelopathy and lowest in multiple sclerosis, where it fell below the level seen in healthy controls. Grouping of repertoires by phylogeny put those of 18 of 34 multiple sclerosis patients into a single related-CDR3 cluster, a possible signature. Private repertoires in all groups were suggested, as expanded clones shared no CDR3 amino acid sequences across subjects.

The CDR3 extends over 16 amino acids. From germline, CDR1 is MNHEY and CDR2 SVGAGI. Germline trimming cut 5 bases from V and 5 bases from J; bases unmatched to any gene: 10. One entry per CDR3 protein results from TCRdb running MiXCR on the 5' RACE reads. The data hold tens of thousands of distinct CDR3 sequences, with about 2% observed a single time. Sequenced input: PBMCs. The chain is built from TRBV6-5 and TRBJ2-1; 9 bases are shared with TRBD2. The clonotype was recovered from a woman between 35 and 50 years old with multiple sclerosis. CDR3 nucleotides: TGTGCCAGCAGTCCAGTTAGCGGGGGAGTTAACAATGAGCAGTTCTTC. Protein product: CASSPVSGGVNNEQFF.